This T cell receptor (beta chain) emerged from a study of blood T cell repertoires in COVID-19. About the study: Acute-phase and convalescent COVID-19 samples originated in the United States, Italy and Spain. The analysed material was cDNA or gDNA that came from T cells, B-cell-depleted T cells, or PBMCs.

Per the original methods: Scientists estimated how many nucleated cells there were by amplifying reference gene primers. The repertoire was sequenced with immunoSEQ multiplex PCR; TCRdb's copy has only in-frame clones and lacks some. The D gene and trimming were derived from the DNA, and the V and J assignments and clone size from that table. Found here are nearly 25,000 clones, about nine tenths of them singletons; the top ten hold around 9.7%. Germline-derived CDR1 and CDR2 are SGHDT and YYEEEE. CDR3 size: 14 residues. V dropped 2 bases and J dropped 6; count of bases not matched to a gene: 5. The TCR was taken from a man in his 70s with acute or convalescent COVID-19. The sample comprised peripheral blood. The V and J genes are TRBV5-6 and TRBJ2-5; TRBD1 matches 9 bases. The chain's CDR3 is CASSLGTGTKTQYF. Written as DNA, the CDR3 is TGTGCCAGCAGCTTAGGGACAGGGACGAAGACCCAGTACTTC.